This T cell receptor beta chain stems from a study of blood T cell repertoires in COVID-19 (dated by TCRdb to 2020 to 2021). A note on the overall study: Samples covering the acute and convalescent phases of COVID-19 were provided by collaborators in the United States, Italy and Spain. The prospective study material was composed of cDNA or gDNA derived from T cells, B-cell-depleted T cells, or PBMCs. Deeply sampled blood TCRbeta repertoires from subjects exposed to, actively infected with, or recovered from COVID-19 were included in the dataset. The repertoires were released in a freely available public database intended as a resource for research on the immune response to SARS-CoV-2. Samples were obtained from the ongoing ImmuneRACE study (first 160 participants) and from approximately 1,200 subjects provided by 6 global collaborators. Sample metadata almost always included a de-identified subject ID, COVID-19 status, age in years and sex. Where available, HLA class I and class II types were obtained from metadata supplied by the sample provider rather than from assay-based typing.

V is trimmed back by 4 bases and J by 2 bases, and the junction contains 5 bases that no gene match accounts for. The CDR3 runs 14 residues from the cysteine to the phenylalanine. Only the CDR3 DNA stays, 42 bases, in frame from base 1. The germline V gene supplies CDR1 SGHRS and CDR2 YFSETQ. TCRbeta CDR3 regions were amplified from genomic DNA using the immunoSEQ Assay, a bias-controlled multiplex PCR. In the paper's pipeline: The number of nucleated cells in each sample was estimated by amplification of reference gene primers within the assay. To quantify the absolute abundance of each unique TCRbeta CDR3 rearrangement, sequence reads were collapsed and filtered. Productive Simpson clonality was computed per sample as the square root of Simpson's diversity index over productive rearrangements. TCRdb provides this immuneACCESS table in a form limited to in-frame rearrangements. Some clones are lacking; in checked studies, under half of them reflect an unresolved V gene, and why the rest are absent is not known. V and J calls and clone size are copied from that table; D and trimming were computed from the DNA. Present in this sample are some 130,000 clones, 65% to 90% of which were seen just once. The ten top clones hold about 11% of the sample.

Collaborating institutions collected whole blood in K2EDTA tubes following their own protocols. For TCRbeta analysis, collaborators shipped samples as frozen whole blood, isolated PBMCs, or DNA extracted from either of those sample types. General findings and caveats noted by the study authors: Clinical and demographic metadata were provided uncurated, with the amount varying by source and participant.

With respect to this clone: Its target antigen remains unknown. Per-base quality was not reported, and no clone a single base away is much larger than it.

Sequenced sample: peripheral blood. The rearranged segments are TRBV5-1 and TRBJ2-5; TRBD2 agrees with 7 junctional bases. The sequence derives from a man older than 75 with acute or convalescent COVID-19. The DNA sequence follows: TGCGCCAGCAGCCACCCGGGACTACAAGAGACCCAGTACTTC. The resulting protein is CASSHPGLQETQYF.